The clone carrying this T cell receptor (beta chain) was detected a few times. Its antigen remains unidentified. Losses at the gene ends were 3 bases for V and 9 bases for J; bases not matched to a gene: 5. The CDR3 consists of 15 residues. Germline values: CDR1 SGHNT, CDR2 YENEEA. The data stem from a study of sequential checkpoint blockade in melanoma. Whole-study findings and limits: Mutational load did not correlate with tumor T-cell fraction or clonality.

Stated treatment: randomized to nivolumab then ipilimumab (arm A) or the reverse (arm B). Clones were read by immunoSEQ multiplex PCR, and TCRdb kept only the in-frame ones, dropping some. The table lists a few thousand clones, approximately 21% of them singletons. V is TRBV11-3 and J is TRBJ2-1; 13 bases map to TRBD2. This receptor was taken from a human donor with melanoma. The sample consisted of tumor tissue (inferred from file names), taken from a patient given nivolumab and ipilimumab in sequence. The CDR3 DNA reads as TGTGCCAGCAGCTTCACTAGCGGGGGGGCCGGTGAGCAGTTCTTC. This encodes CASSFTSGGAGEQFF.